This T cell receptor beta chain was identified in a study of T cell responses to AZD1222 COVID-19 vaccine. Study-level findings and limits: Across spike, vaccine-associated CD4 TCRs were found, dominant at 160-218 and 743-854.

As for this clone: The antigen remains unidentified.

Method: immunoSEQ multiplex PCR; TCRdb's copy keeps in-frame clones and lacks some. The profile shows 200,000 to 300,000 clones, over 85% of them singletons. Losses at the gene ends were 3 bases for V and 7 bases for J; bases not matched to a gene: 10. The CDR3 totals 16 residues. CDR1 LNHDA and CDR2 SQIVND come from the germline V gene (reference sequence). This clonotype was obtained from an adult in good health. V is TRBV19 and J is TRBJ2-1; the match to TRBD1 covers 9 bases. Here the sequenced sample was peripheral blood, taken on day 0 of AZD1222 vaccination. CDR3 nucleotide sequence: TGTGCCAGTAGTATTATCACAGGGGGCGGGCCGAATGAGCAGTTCTTC. It encodes CASSIITGGGPNEQFF.